This is a list of T cell receptor beta chains from one sample in a study of blood T cell repertoires in COVID-19. TCRdb keeps only in-frame clones here, not all; method: immunoSEQ multiplex PCR. Of fewer than 65,000 clones in the sample, about nine tenths were seen once. The sequencing sample was made of peripheral blood. These receptors were collected from a woman of 80 years or more with acute or convalescent COVID-19. The CDR3 runs from the conserved cysteine through the conserved F or W. Fields, in order: D gene, clone size, V gene, J gene, CDR3 DNA, CDR3 protein. A D gene is named only where the DNA matches it firmly. Rows give clone size only sometimes, using once, few, many, or a class for an expanded clone.

D gene: TRBD1
clone size: -
V gene: TRBV19
J gene: TRBJ1-1
CDR3 DNA: TGTGCCAGTAGCCAACAGGGGCCCACTGAAGCTTTCTTT
CDR3 protein: CASSQQGPTEAFF

D gene: -
clone size: -
V gene: TRBV10-3
J gene: TRBJ1-2
CDR3 DNA: TGTGCCATCAGTTTATCACAGGGTGTTATGGCTAACTATGGCTACACCTTC
CDR3 protein: CAISLSQGVMANYGYTF

D gene: -
clone size: -
V gene: TRBV3-1/TRBV3-2
J gene: TRBJ1-3
CDR3 DNA: TGTGCCAGCAGCCAAGGGAGCTCTGGAAACACCATATATTTT
CDR3 protein: CASSQGSSGNTIYF

D gene: -
clone size: -
V gene: TRBV5-8
J gene: TRBJ1-2
CDR3 DNA: TGTGCCAGCAGCCGCGGCGGTCGTGGCTACACCTTC
CDR3 protein: CASSRGGRGYTF

D gene: -
clone size: -
V gene: TRBV6-5
J gene: TRBJ2-3
CDR3 DNA: TGTGCCAGCAGTTTCCTAGGGGGTATTAACTTAGATACGCAGTATTTT
CDR3 protein: CASSFLGGINLDTQYF

D gene: -
clone size: -
V gene: TRBV5-1
J gene: TRBJ2-2
CDR3 DNA: TGCGCCAGCAGCTTCAGATTCGCGAACACCGGGGAGCTGTTTTTT
CDR3 protein: CASSFRFANTGELFF

D gene: TRBD1
clone size: -
V gene: TRBV6-4
J gene: TRBJ1-2
CDR3 DNA: TGTGCCAGCAGTGAATCCGGGACAGGGTTTCCCCTTGGCTACACCTTC
CDR3 protein: CASSESGTGFPLGYTF

D gene: -
clone size: -
V gene: TRBV6-6
J gene: TRBJ1-1
CDR3 DNA: TGTGCCAGCAGTTCAACAGGGCCGCGGACTGAAGCTTTCTTT
CDR3 protein: CASSSTGPRTEAFF

D gene: -
clone size: -
V gene: TRBV7-8
J gene: TRBJ1-1
CDR3 DNA: TGTGCCAGCAGCAAACCCCCCGCGGGAGAAGCTTTCTTT
CDR3 protein: CASSKPPAGEAFF

D gene: TRBD2
clone size: -
V gene: TRBV15
J gene: TRBJ2-3
CDR3 DNA: TGTGCCACCAGCTCCTCCCCGATCGGACTAGCGGGAGCCGAGGGGGATACGCAGTATTTT
CDR3 protein: CATSSSPIGLAGAEGDTQYF

D gene: TRBD2
clone size: -
V gene: TRBV10-3
J gene: TRBJ2-7
CDR3 DNA: TGTGCCACCGGGGGGGCCGGGACTAGCGACTCCTACGAGCAGTACTTC
CDR3 protein: CATGGAGTSDSYEQYF

D gene: TRBD2
clone size: -
V gene: TRBV10-3
J gene: TRBJ2-3
CDR3 DNA: TGTGCCATCAGTGGACTAGCGGGGACGACAGATACGCAGTATTTT
CDR3 protein: CAISGLAGTTDTQYF

D gene: TRBD1
clone size: -
V gene: TRBV28
J gene: TRBJ2-4
CDR3 DNA: TGTGCCAGCAGTATCCACAGGGGGCTCGAAAACATTCAGTACTTC
CDR3 protein: CASSIHRGLENIQYF

D gene: -
clone size: -
V gene: TRBV18
J gene: TRBJ1-1
CDR3 DNA: TGTGCCAGCTCACCCAATCCTGACAGAGACACTGAAGCTTTCTTT
CDR3 protein: CASSPNPDRDTEAFF

D gene: TRBD1
clone size: -
V gene: TRBV12-3/TRBV12-4
J gene: TRBJ1-1
CDR3 DNA: TGTGCCAGCGGTGACAGGGCGGCCACTGAAGCTTTCTTT
CDR3 protein: CASGDRAATEAFF

D gene: -
clone size: -
V gene: TRBV7-9
J gene: TRBJ1-5
CDR3 DNA: TGTGCCAGCAGCTTCGGTAATCAGCCCCAGCATTTT
CDR3 protein: CASSFGNQPQHF

D gene: TRBD1
clone size: -
V gene: TRBV19
J gene: TRBJ2-2
CDR3 DNA: TGTGCCAGTAGCTACAGGGGTCGTACCGGGGAGCTGTTTTTT
CDR3 protein: CASSYRGRTGELFF

D gene: -
clone size: -
V gene: TRBV27
J gene: TRBJ1-5
CDR3 DNA: TGTGCCAGCCATACTCTTAATCAGCCCCAGCATTTT
CDR3 protein: CASHTLNQPQHF

D gene: -
clone size: -
V gene: TRBV18
J gene: TRBJ1-6
CDR3 DNA: TGTGCCAGCTCACCAACAGGGACTAATTCACCCCTCCACTTT
CDR3 protein: CASSPTGTNSPLHF

D gene: TRBD1
clone size: few
V gene: TRBV5-4
J gene: TRBJ2-7
CDR3 DNA: TGTGCCAGCAGCCTAAGGACAGGGGAAGCAAACGAGCAGTACTTC
CDR3 protein: CASSLRTGEANEQYF

D gene: TRBD1
clone size: -
V gene: TRBV3-1/TRBV3-2
J gene: TRBJ2-3
CDR3 DNA: TGTGCCAGCAGCCACGCGGACAGGGATACGCAGTATTTT
CDR3 protein: CASSHADRDTQYF

D gene: TRBD1
clone size: -
V gene: TRBV9
J gene: TRBJ1-2
CDR3 DNA: TGTGCCAGCAGCGTGAATAACAGGGGCTATGGCTACACCTTC
CDR3 protein: CASSVNNRGYGYTF

D gene: TRBD1
clone size: -
V gene: TRBV6-5
J gene: TRBJ1-4
CDR3 DNA: TGTGCCAGCAGCCCGAGGGACAGAGGGGCTGAAAAACTGTTTTTT
CDR3 protein: CASSPRDRGAEKLFF

D gene: -
clone size: few
V gene: TRBV10-2
J gene: TRBJ1-5
CDR3 DNA: TGCGCCAGCGGGGGACAATCCCAGCCCCAGCATTTT
CDR3 protein: CASGGQSQPQHF

D gene: -
clone size: few
V gene: TRBV19
J gene: TRBJ1-1
CDR3 DNA: TGTGCCAGTATAGGGAGGGAAGCTTTCTTT
CDR3 protein: CASIGREAFF

D gene: -
clone size: -
V gene: TRBV19
J gene: TRBJ2-6
CDR3 DNA: TGTGCCAGTATTCTATCTGGGGCCAACGTCCTGACTTTC
CDR3 protein: CASILSGANVLTF

D gene: TRBD1
clone size: -
V gene: TRBV30
J gene: TRBJ1-2
CDR3 DNA: TGTGCCTGGGGGAGAGGGGGCGGTAGCTACACCTTC
CDR3 protein: CAWGRGGGSYTF

D gene: -
clone size: -
V gene: TRBV18
J gene: TRBJ1-1
CDR3 DNA: TGTGCCAGCTCACGCGAACAGTTGAACACTGAAGCTTTCTTT
CDR3 protein: CASSREQLNTEAFF

D gene: -
clone size: -
V gene: TRBV7-7
J gene: TRBJ2-2
CDR3 DNA: TGTGCCAGCAGCCCGCGGACAGACTCGAACACCGGGGAGCTGTTTTTT
CDR3 protein: CASSPRTDSNTGELFF

D gene: TRBD2
clone size: once
V gene: TRBV11-1
J gene: TRBJ2-7
CDR3 DNA: TGTGCCAGCAGTAGGACTAGCGGGGGTTACGAGCAGTACTTC
CDR3 protein: CASSRTSGGYEQYF

D gene: TRBD1
clone size: once
V gene: TRBV5-1
J gene: TRBJ2-7
CDR3 DNA: TGCGCCAGCAGCTTCAATACAGGGGGGACCTACGAGCAGTACTTC
CDR3 protein: CASSFNTGGTYEQYF

D gene: -
clone size: few
V gene: TRBV29-1
J gene: TRBJ1-4
CDR3 DNA: TGCAGCGCCATGACAGTGAATGAAAAACTGTTTTTT
CDR3 protein: CSAMTVNEKLFF

D gene: -
clone size: few
V gene: TRBV18
J gene: TRBJ2-7
CDR3 DNA: TGTGCCAGCTCACCACCTAGCTCCTACGAGCAGTACTTC
CDR3 protein: CASSPPSSYEQYF

D gene: TRBD1
clone size: few
V gene: TRBV2
J gene: TRBJ1-6
CDR3 DNA: TGTGCCAGTCATCCGAGTCGGGGTCAGGGGGTTTCACCCCTCCACTTT
CDR3 protein: CASHPSRGQGVSPLHF

D gene: -
clone size: few
V gene: TRBV7-3
J gene: TRBJ1-2
CDR3 DNA: TGTGCCAGCAGCTTAGGTCACGGGGATGGCTACACCTTC
CDR3 protein: CASSLGHGDGYTF

D gene: TRBD1
clone size: -
V gene: TRBV5-1
J gene: TRBJ1-2
CDR3 DNA: TGCGCCAGCAGCTCACAGGGGGGTGGTGGCTACACCTTC
CDR3 protein: CASSSQGGGGYTF

D gene: TRBD1
clone size: -
V gene: TRBV29-1
J gene: TRBJ2-1
CDR3 DNA: TGCAGCGGCGGACAGGGGGACAATGAGCAGTTCTTC
CDR3 protein: CSGGQGDNEQFF

D gene: TRBD2
clone size: -
V gene: TRBV5-1
J gene: TRBJ2-7
CDR3 DNA: TGCGCCAGCAGTAGAAGCGGGAGCAGATACGAGCAGTACTTC
CDR3 protein: CASSRSGSRYEQYF

D gene: TRBD2
clone size: -
V gene: TRBV11-3
J gene: TRBJ2-5
CDR3 DNA: TGTGCCAGCAGTCGGGGGGGGTTTCAAGAGACCCAGTACTTC
CDR3 protein: CASSRGGFQETQYF

D gene: -
clone size: -
V gene: TRBV11-3
J gene: TRBJ2-2
CDR3 DNA: TGTGCCAGCAGACAAACTACGACCGGGGAGCTGTTTTTT
CDR3 protein: CASRQTTTGELFF

D gene: -
clone size: -
V gene: TRBV11-2
J gene: TRBJ1-1
CDR3 DNA: TGTGCCAGCAGCTTAGGGGCGATTATGAACACTGAAGCTTTCTTT
CDR3 protein: CASSLGAIMNTEAFF

D gene: -
clone size: -
V gene: TRBV3-1/TRBV3-2
J gene: TRBJ2-7
CDR3 DNA: TGTGCCAGCAGCCCGCCGGGGGAGTGGAACGAGCAGTACTTC
CDR3 protein: CASSPPGEWNEQYF

D gene: TRBD1
clone size: -
V gene: TRBV3-1/TRBV3-2
J gene: TRBJ1-2
CDR3 DNA: TGTGCCAGCAAGTGGACAGGGAAAGACGGCTACACCTTC
CDR3 protein: CASKWTGKDGYTF

D gene: -
clone size: -
V gene: TRBV5-1
J gene: TRBJ2-3
CDR3 DNA: TGCGCCAGCAGCTCCAGTGGACAGAGCACAGATACGCAGTATTTT
CDR3 protein: CASSSSGQSTDTQYF

D gene: -
clone size: once
V gene: TRBV19
J gene: TRBJ1-2
CDR3 DNA: TGTGCCAGTAGTATAGACCCGCGAGCAGGGCGGTATGGCTACACCTTC
CDR3 protein: CASSIDPRAGRYGYTF

D gene: -
clone size: -
V gene: TRBV21-1
J gene: TRBJ1-3
CDR3 DNA: TGTGCCAGCAGCGACCGGGACAGAAACTCTGGAAACACCATATATTTT
CDR3 protein: CASSDRDRNSGNTIYF

D gene: TRBD1
clone size: once
V gene: TRBV18
J gene: TRBJ2-3
CDR3 DNA: TGTGCCAGCTCACCACCTCTCAGGGGGTCGCTGGCGGATACGCAGTATTTT
CDR3 protein: CASSPPLRGSLADTQYF

D gene: TRBD2
clone size: -
V gene: TRBV20-1
J gene: TRBJ2-4
CDR3 DNA: TGCAGTGCTAGTATCACTAGCGGGAGAGACATTCAGTACTTC
CDR3 protein: CSASITSGRDIQYF

D gene: TRBD2
clone size: -
V gene: TRBV7-8
J gene: TRBJ2-1
CDR3 DNA: TGTGCCAGCAGCGCGCTAGCGGGAGGGTACAATGAGCAGTTCTTC
CDR3 protein: CASSALAGGYNEQFF

D gene: TRBD1
clone size: -
V gene: TRBV19
J gene: TRBJ2-1
CDR3 DNA: TGTGCCAGCAAAGACAGGGGGAGATACAATGAGCAGTTCTTC
CDR3 protein: CASKDRGRYNEQFF

D gene: -
clone size: once
V gene: TRBV10-3
J gene: TRBJ2-1
CDR3 DNA: TGTGCCATCACTCCGGGAGTGGGCAATGAGCAGTTCTTC
CDR3 protein: CAITPGVGNEQFF